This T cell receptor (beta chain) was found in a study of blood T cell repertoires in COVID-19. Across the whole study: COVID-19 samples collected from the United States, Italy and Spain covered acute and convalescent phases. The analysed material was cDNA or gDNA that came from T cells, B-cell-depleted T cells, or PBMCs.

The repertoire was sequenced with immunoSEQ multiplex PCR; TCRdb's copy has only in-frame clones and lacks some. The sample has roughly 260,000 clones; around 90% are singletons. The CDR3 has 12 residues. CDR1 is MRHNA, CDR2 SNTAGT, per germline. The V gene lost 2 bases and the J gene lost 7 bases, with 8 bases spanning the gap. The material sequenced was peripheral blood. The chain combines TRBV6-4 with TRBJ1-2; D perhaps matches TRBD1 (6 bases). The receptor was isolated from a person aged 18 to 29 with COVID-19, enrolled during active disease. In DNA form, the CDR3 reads TGTGCCAGCAGTGACGTACAGGGTGGCTACACCTTC. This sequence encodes CASSDVQGGYTF.